Presented here are 22 T cell receptor beta chains from one specimen sequenced in a study of Graves' ophthalmopathy and Graves' hyperthyroidism. Transcripts of RNA were the source for amplifying TCR beta CDR3 regions. First-round RT-PCR with HTBI primers preceded a second-round multiplex PCR. MiXCR was run by TCRdb on the multiplex PCR reads, yielding one entry per CDR3 protein. The sample lists approximately 160,000 distinct CDR3 sequences, roughly two fifths occurring once. The specimen was peripheral blood. The receptor source for this set is a man between 25 and 39 years old with Graves' ophthalmopathy.

Many counts were recorded for this clonotype. This sequence joins TRBV7-2 and TRBJ1-1; TRBD1 agrees at 7 bases. Looked up from germline, CDR1 is SGHTA and CDR2 is FQGNSA. CDR3 length: 14 residues. V dropped 5 bases and J dropped 5; count of bases not matched to a gene: 8. The CDR3 nucleotides are TGTGCCAGCAGCCTGGGACAGTTCACGACTGAAGCTTTCTTT. As protein: CASSLGQFTTEAFF.

This clonotype was seen many times. This sequence joins TRBV6-6 and TRBJ2-2; 10 nucleotides agree with TRBD1. The CDR3 is made up of 19 amino acids. V lost 6 bases, J lost 0 bases, and 13 bases stayed unmatched. Germline assignment: CDR1 MNHNY and CDR2 SVGAGI (reference sequence). The CDR3 sequence: CASRVPGQGSRSNTGELFF. The CDR3 DNA is TGTGCCAGCAGGGTACCGGGACAGGGGTCTCGCTCGAACACCGGGGAGCTGTTTTTT.

This chain connects TRBV6-5 to TRBJ2-7; D perhaps matches TRBD1 (6 bases). CDR3 length: 13 amino acids. Per the germline V gene, CDR1 is MNHEY and CDR2 is SVGAGI. V was clipped by 4 bases and J by 6 bases, with 13 bases between them. The CDR3 sequence: CASSLDRGLEQYF. The CDR3 DNA reads as TGTGCCAGCAGTTTGGACAGAGGACTCGAGCAGTACTTC.

This chain joins TRBV12-3 or TRBV12-4 and TRBJ2-1, with TRBD2 matching over 14 bases. The CDR3 consists of 17 residues. With V trimmed by 6 bases and J by 6 bases, 10 bases remained unmatched. The chain's CDR3 is CASRRDVGLAGGNEQFF. DNA for the CDR3: TGTGCCAGCAGGAGGGACGTTGGACTAGCGGGAGGCAATGAGCAGTTCTTC.

This clonotype was seen repeatedly, ten times or more. CDR3 loop: CASSQVLSGLMPEQYF. The DNA of the CDR3 is TGCGCCAGCAGCCAAGTCCTGTCGGGACTTATGCCCGAGCAGTACTTC. The chain combines TRBV4-1 with TRBJ2-7; D perhaps matches TRBD2 (6 bases). Trimming cost V 1 base and J 6 bases, with 19 bases left between them. This CDR3 comprises 16 residues. Germline V gene sequence: CDR1 MGHRA, CDR2 YSYEKL.

This clonotype was observed a single time. The rearrangement uses TRBV30 and TRBJ1-1; TRBD1 is a possible D gene (5 bases). There are 14 residues in the CDR3. With 2 bases removed from V and 4 bases from J, the gap between germline ends came to 14 bases. The germline V gene has CDR1 GTSNPN and CDR2 SVGIG (reference sequence). CDR3: CAWSSTRGGTEAFF. CDR3 DNA: TGTGCCTGGAGTTCGACCCGGGGCGGCACTGAAGCTTTCTTT.

V gene TRBV28 combines with J gene TRBJ2-7, with 16 bases fitting TRBD2. V was pared by 4 bases and J by 2 bases, with 5 bases of the junction left unmatched. Per germline, CDR1 MDHEN and CDR2 SYDVKM. This CDR3 is 17 amino acids long. In nucleotides, the CDR3 is TGTGCCAGCAGTTCCGGGACTAGCGGGAGGGCCCCCTACGAGCAGTACTTC. Translating it yields CASSSGTSGRAPYEQYF. Complete variable domain (other parts from reference TRBV28 and TRBJ2-7): DVKVTQSSRYLVKRTGEKVFLECVQDMDHENMFWYRQDPGLGLRLIYFSYDVKMKEKGDIPEGYSVSREKKERFSLILESASTNQTSMYLCASSSGTSGRAPYEQYFGPGTRLTVT.

This clonotype was seen ten or more times. This rearrangement joins TRBV10-3 to TRBJ2-5; no reliable D call. The CDR3 extends over 12 amino acids. Trimming took off 4 bases at V and 5 bases at J, with 8 bases between the two ends. Germline lookup yields CDR1 ENHRY and CDR2 SYGVKD. CDR3 in DNA: TGTGCCATCAGTGCAGACGGGGAGACCCAGTACTTC. Its translation is CAISADGETQYF.

There are many counts of this clonotype. The V call is TRBV28, the J call TRBJ1-2; D gene unclear. This CDR3 is 13 amino acids long. V shed 7 bases and J shed 4 bases, with 13 bases lying between them. In germline, CDR1 is MDHEN, CDR2 SYDVKM. The CDR3 reads CASTLPGGYGYTF. CDR3 DNA sequence: TGTGCCAGCACCCTCCCCGGCGGCTATGGCTACACCTTC.

In its sample, this clonotype was seen many times. The rearrangement uses TRBV12-3 or TRBV12-4 and TRBJ2-7, with 9 bases aligning to TRBD1. The V segment lost 10 bases and the J segment 4 bases; nucleotides outside the gene matches: 8. The CDR3 loop spans 13 amino acids. The CDR3 here is CATTGQGVYEQYF. DNA for the CDR3: TGTGCCACTACGGGACAGGGAGTTTACGAGCAGTACTTC.

This clonotype was recorded at least ten times. The genes are TRBV2 and TRBJ1-2, with 7 bases identical to TRBD1. The germline V gene encodes CDR1 SNHLY and CDR2 FYNNEI. The J segment lost 1 base and the V segment lost 0 bases, leaving 5 bases of the junction unmatched. The CDR3 contains 16 residues. As DNA, the CDR3 is TGTGCCAGCAGTGAAGCGGGGACAGAGTTTAACTATGGCTACACCTTC. Its protein product is CASSEAGTEFNYGYTF.

The sample holds many counts of this clonotype. This chain connects TRBV29-1 to TRBJ1-2; TRBD1 aligns across 8 bases. The V segment lost 6 bases and the J segment 9 bases; nucleotides outside the gene matches: 15. This CDR3 is 14 amino acids long. Germline CDR1 and CDR2: SQVTM and ANQGSEA. The CDR3 sequence is CSVVDPLDRVSYTF. The CDR3 coding sequence is TGCAGCGTCGTTGATCCCCTGGACAGGGTGAGCTACACCTTC. Combining the CDR3 with reference TRBV29-1 and TRBJ1-2 gives the whole variable domain SAVISQKPSRDICQRGTSLTIQCQVDSQVTMMFWYRQQPGQSLTLIATANQGSEATYESGFVIDKFPISRPNLTFSTLTVSNMSPEDSSIYLCSVVDPLDRVSYTFGSGTRLTVV.

This clonotype has only one observation. CDR3 sequence: CASSETVRYTF. CDR3 nucleotides: TGTGCCAGCAGTGAGACGGTGCGCTACACCTTC. The V gene is TRBV6-1, the J gene TRBJ1-2; D unresolved. V lost 3 bases, J lost 9 bases, and 8 bases lay in between. This CDR3 is 11 amino acids long. Germline CDR1 reads MNHNS; CDR2 reads SASEGT.

This clonotype appeared many times. This chain joins TRBV28 and TRBJ2-7, with D unresolved. Germline-derived CDR1 and CDR2 are MDHEN and SYDVKM. The CDR3 is made up of 13 amino acids. V lost 10 bases and J lost 4, with 17 bases in between. The CDR3 is CATFTGLGYEQYF. Written as DNA, the CDR3 is TGTGCCACCTTCACTGGGCTGGGGTACGAGCAGTACTTC.

The chain links TRBV6-2 or TRBV6-3 to TRBJ1-5; D not resolved. Germline lookup yields CDR1 MNHEY and CDR2 SVGEGT. The V end lost 6 bases, the J end lost 2 bases, and 5 bases lay between the germline ends. The CDR3 runs 12 residues. The CDR3: CASRDGNQPQHF. The CDR3 region has the DNA TGTGCCAGCAGGGACGGCAATCAGCCCCAGCATTTT.

This clonotype was detected only a few times. The genes are TRBV6-1 and TRBJ1-1, with D unclear. Germline V gene sequence: CDR1 MNHNS, CDR2 SASEGT. V lost 6 bases and J lost 4, with 6 bases in between. The CDR3 has 11 amino acids. The CDR3 sequence is CASRWTTEAFF. CDR3 nucleotide sequence: TGTGCCAGCAGATGGACCACTGAAGCTTTCTTT.

Many counts were recorded for this clonotype. This sequence joins TRBV28 and TRBJ1-1; D is possibly TRBD1 (5 bases). The CDR3 is made up of 15 amino acids. V lost 2 bases, J lost 1 base, and 11 bases lay in between. CDR1 and CDR2 from the germline V gene are MDHEN and SYDVKM. The CDR3 reads CASSLLGGENTEAFF. The CDR3 DNA reads TGTGCCAGCAGTTTACTTGGAGGGGAGAACACTGAAGCTTTCTTT.

This clonotype was recorded at least ten times. V gene TRBV7-2 combines with J gene TRBJ1-6; 8 bases match TRBD1. J gave up 10 bases and V 5 bases, and 13 bases lay outside the gene matches. The CDR3 extends over 16 amino acids. Germline V gene lookup returns CDR1 SGHTA and CDR2 FQGNSA. The CDR3 DNA reads TGTGCCAGCAGCCCCACCCGACAGGGGATGGGCTCACCCCTCCACTTT. Amino acids: CASSPTRQGMGSPLHF.

This clonotype has at least ten counts. Here the CDR3 reads CSVTRGPSGNTIYF. The CDR3 coding sequence is TGCAGCGTTACCAGGGGGCCCAGTGGAAACACCATATATTTT. V and J are TRBV29-1 and TRBJ1-3, with 8 positions matching TRBD1. Trimming removed 5 bases from V and 3 bases from J; junction bases left unmatched: 6. CDR1 and CDR2 from the germline V gene are SQVTM and ANQGSEA. CDR3 length: 14 amino acids. The full variable domain, rest sourced from reference TRBV29-1 and TRBJ1-3, is SAVISQKPSRDICQRGTSLTIQCQVDSQVTMMFWYRQQPGQSLTLIATANQGSEATYESGFVIDKFPISRPNLTFSTLTVSNMSPEDSSIYLCSVTRGPSGNTIYFGEGSWLTVV.

This clonotype was counted at least ten times. The chain joins TRBV12-3 or TRBV12-4 to TRBJ1-1; perhaps TRBD1 as D (5 bases). The germline V and J ends were trimmed by 5 bases and 4 bases, with 14 bases remaining between them. The length of the CDR3 is 14 residues. The CDR3 nucleotides are TGTGCCAGCAGTAAACAGGCCTGGGGCACTGAAGCTTTCTTT. Translating it yields CASSKQAWGTEAFF.

V is TRBV10-3 and J is TRBJ2-7; D unclear. Trimming removed 2 bases at V and 5 bases at J, with 4 bases between. CDR1 ENHRY and CDR2 SYGVKD come from the germline V gene. The CDR3 is made up of 11 amino acids. CDR3 protein: CAISERDEQYF. Written as DNA, the CDR3 is TGTGCCATCAGTGAGAGAGACGAGCAGTACTTC.

This clonotype was recorded many times. The V call is TRBV6-2 or TRBV6-3, the J call TRBJ1-1; D is ambiguous. Germline V CDR1 and CDR2: MNHEY, SVGEGT. Trimming left V 7 bases short and J 12 bases short, with 15 bases between. The CDR3 is 11 residues long. The DNA for the CDR3 is TGTGCCAGCACCTCCGATTTGTTGACTTTCTTT. It specifies CASTSDLLTFF.